Ten or more counts support the clone carrying this T cell receptor (beta chain). The antigen remains undetermined. This beta chain appears as a stray read in a library generated for alpha chains; its size is not informative. This record belongs to a study of spatial heterogeneity in lung cancer. At the level of the study: Each unique TCR and UMI combination was seen more than ten times on average in raw reads. Broader study findings: Expanded alpha and beta TCR counts within tumors tracked tumor mutation counts.

The time point here: sample taken at primary tumor resection. Every TCR cDNA molecule bore its own unique molecular identifier. TCRdb used MiXCR to reprocess the 5' RACE reads, holding one entry per CDR3 protein. Among some 10,000 distinct CDR3 sequences listed, 4% to 6.5% were seen once. This CDR3 is 15 amino acids long. The germline CDR1 and CDR2 sequences are GTSNPN and SVGIG (reference sequence). V shed 1 base, J shed 2 bases, and the junction held 4 bases outside the gene matches. The origin of this receptor is a male donor with early-stage non-small cell lung cancer. The chain uses TRBV30 and TRBJ2-5; 10 nucleotides agree with TRBD2. This sample comprised lung tumor tissue, obtained at surgery. CDR3 bases: TGTGCCTGGAGTGATACTAGCGGGGCTCAAGAGACCCAGTACTTC. This encodes CAWSDTSGAQETQYF.